The TCR beta chain described here comes from a study of OX40 agonist ivuxolimab in advanced cancers. Study-level points and caveats: Expanded peripheral T-cell antigen specificity went undetermined. There were, on average, more expanded clones in CD8+ T cells than in CD4+.

Trimming left V 3 bases short and J 4 bases short, with 6 bases between. The length of the CDR3 is 11 residues. The germline V gene encodes CDR1 SQVTM and CDR2 ANQGSEA. As concerns this clone: Antigen: not known.

The method was immunoSEQ multiplex PCR; TCRdb's version includes in-frame clones alone and lacks a portion of them. The data contain about 50,000 clones, less than 85% of them seen just once; the ten biggest clones take up about 2.1%. Sampling times: baseline, cycle 4 day 1, cycle 7 day 1. The sequenced sample was CD4+ or CD8+ T cells sorted from blood, obtained in a trial of the OX40 agonist ivuxolimab. The origin of this receptor is an adult with an advanced solid tumor such as melanoma, head and neck, liver or kidney cancer. The V call is TRBV29-1, the J call TRBJ1-2, with D uncertain. As DNA, the CDR3 is TGCAGCGTTGACACCCTCTATGGCTACACCTTC. This encodes CSVDTLYGYTF.